The text below deals with one T cell receptor beta chain. Its antigen is still unknown. Produced via immunoSEQ multiplex PCR; TCRdb's table is partial and in-frame only. This table holds 50,000 or so clones, around 70% found once. This sample stems from a study of vaccination effects on CD4 cells after COVID-19. After removal of 1 base from V and 1 base from J, the junction contained 6 bases not matched to a gene. In germline, CDR1 is SGHRS, CDR2 YFSETQ. The CDR3 extends over 17 amino acids. Notes on the study in general: By a late point after vaccination, infection- and vaccine-induced clones had shrunk markedly through clonal contraction.

CD4+ T cells were isolated after approximately 10 days of culture. Their SARS-CoV-2 infection, verified by PCR, occurred between March and December 2020. Each participant was given two doses of one vaccine (BNT162b2 or mRNA-1273). The material sequenced was CD4+ T cells from PBMCs cultured without peptide, taken after COVID-19 vaccination. This receptor was taken from a human donor who had a prior SARS-CoV-2 infection. The rearrangement uses TRBV5-1 and TRBJ2-7; TRBD2 agrees at 12 bases. The CDR3 sequence: CASSLRTSGIESYEQYF. The DNA for the CDR3 is TGCGCCAGCAGCTTGCGGACTAGCGGGATCGAATCCTACGAGCAGTACTTC.